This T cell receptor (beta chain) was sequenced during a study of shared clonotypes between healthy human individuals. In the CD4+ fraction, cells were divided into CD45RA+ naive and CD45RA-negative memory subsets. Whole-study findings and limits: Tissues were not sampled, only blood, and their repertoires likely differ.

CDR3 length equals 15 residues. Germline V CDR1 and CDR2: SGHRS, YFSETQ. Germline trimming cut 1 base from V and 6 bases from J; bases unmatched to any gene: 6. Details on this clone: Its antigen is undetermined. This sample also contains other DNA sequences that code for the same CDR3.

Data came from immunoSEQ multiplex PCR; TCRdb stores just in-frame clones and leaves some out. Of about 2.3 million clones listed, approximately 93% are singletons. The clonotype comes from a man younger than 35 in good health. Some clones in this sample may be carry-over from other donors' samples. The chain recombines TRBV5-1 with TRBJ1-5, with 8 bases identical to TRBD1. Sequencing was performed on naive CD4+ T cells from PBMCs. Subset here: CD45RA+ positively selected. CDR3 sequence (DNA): TGCGCCAGCAGCTTGTCCGGACAGGGTGGTCAGCCCCAGCATTTT. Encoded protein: CASSLSGQGGQPQHF.